This TCR beta chain was found in a study of blood T cell repertoires in COVID-19. In its sample, this clone was seen a few times. CDR1 is SGHRS, CDR2 YFSETQ, per germline. The CDR3 loop spans 14 amino acids. Trimming cost V 4 bases and J 7 bases; bases outside gene matches: 5. The data were produced by immunoSEQ multiplex PCR, yet TCRdb's version contains in-frame clones alone and is incomplete. The data hold about 190,000 clones, with around 80% observed a single time. Input material: peripheral blood. The chain links TRBV5-1 to TRBJ1-6; 7 nucleotides align to TRBD1. The clonotype comes from a woman older than 75 with active or convalescent COVID-19. CDR3 loop: CASSGTDRNSPLHF. Written as DNA, the CDR3 is TGCGCCAGCAGCGGGACGGACAGGAATTCACCCCTCCACTTT.